A single sample gave rise to the 16 T cell receptor beta chains below, sequenced in a study of T cell responses to AZD1222 COVID-19 vaccine. Some clones are missing from TCRdb's copy, which holds only in-frame ones; the method was immunoSEQ multiplex PCR. The sample consists of some 180,000 clones, roughly nine tenths of them appearing once. Sequences were derived from peripheral blood, sampled 28 days after the second AZD1222 dose. The receptors stem from an adult who received the AZD1222 COVID-19 vaccine.

The chain carries TRBV6-5 and TRBJ2-3; the D gene is possibly TRBD1 (6 bases). CDR3 size: 12 residues. V shed 9 bases and J shed 3 bases, with 10 bases lying between them. The germline V gene has CDR1 MNHEY and CDR2 SVGAGI. CDR3 sequence: CASVTGTDTQYF. Here the CDR3 DNA reads TGTGCCAGTGTGACAGGTACAGATACGCAGTATTTT.

This sequence joins TRBV5-1 and TRBJ2-3; D gene ambiguous. CDR3 length: 16 residues. V lost 0 bases to trimming and J lost 0 bases, with 11 bases between them. Germline CDR1 and CDR2: SGHRS and YFSETQ. The CDR3 nucleotides are TGCGCCAGCAGCTTGGCCGGTGTAACGAGCACAGATACGCAGTATTTT. Its translation is CASSLAGVTSTDTQYF. The full variable domain, in which reference TRBV5-1 and TRBJ2-3 provide the parts outside the CDR3, is KAGVTQTPRYLIKTRGQQVTLSCSPISGHRSVSWYQQTPGQGLQFLFEYFSETQRNKGNFPGRFSGRQFSNSRSEMNVSTLELGDSALYLCASSLAGVTSTDTQYFGPGTRLTVL.

The chain carries TRBV5-8 and TRBJ1-1; no clear D gene. V was cut by 4 bases and J by 2 bases, with 12 bases left in between. CDR1 is SGHTS, CDR2 YDEGEE, per germline. CDR3 length equals 14 residues. DNA for the CDR3: TGTGCCAGCAGCCACGGAGATATAAACACTGAAGCTTTCTTT. Protein: CASSHGDINTEAFF.

The rearrangement links TRBV5-5 to TRBJ2-7; 9 bases line up with TRBD1. This CDR3 is 14 amino acids long. Losses at the gene ends were 3 bases for V and 3 bases for J; bases not matched to a gene: 4. CDR1 and CDR2 (germline): SGHKS, YYEKEE (reference sequence). The CDR3, as DNA: TGTGCCAGCAGCTGGACAGGGGCCAACTACGAGCAGTACTTC. This encodes CASSWTGANYEQYF.

The gene calls are TRBV10-3 and TRBJ2-6; tentatively, D is TRBD2 (6 bases). V was trimmed by 9 bases and J by 4 bases, leaving 13 bases between them. The CDR3 runs to 14 residues. Germline lookup yields CDR1 ENHRY and CDR2 SYGVKD. CDR3 DNA: TGTGCCATAGGAGGGGATTACGGGGCCAACGTCCTGACTTTC. Encoded protein: CAIGGDYGANVLTF.

This clone has more than one count but fewer than ten. The gene calls are TRBV6-5 and TRBJ2-1; D may be TRBD1 (6 bases). Trimming stripped 11 bases from V and 2 bases from J, with 13 bases between. The germline gives CDR1 MNHEY, CDR2 SVGAGI. The CDR3 has 13 residues. This chain's CDR3 is CASGRGAYNEQFF. CDR3 nucleotide sequence: TGTGCCTCGGGCAGGGGCGCCTACAATGAGCAGTTCTTC.

The chain links TRBV5-1 to TRBJ1-1, with TRBD1 matching over 9 bases. With 3 bases clipped from V and 2 bases from J, the junction kept 8 bases outside the gene matches. Looked up from germline, CDR1 is SGHRS and CDR2 is YFSETQ. CDR3 length equals 16 residues. CDR3 bases: TGCGCCAGCAGCTATTCCGGGACAGGGCGTAACACTGAAGCTTTCTTT. It is translated as CASSYSGTGRNTEAFF.

The chain carries TRBV3-1 (or the pseudogene TRBV3-2) and TRBJ2-5; a possible D gene is TRBD2 (7 bases). CDR3 length: 17 residues. Germline CDR1 reads LGHDT; CDR2 reads YNNKEL (reference sequence). V gave up 6 bases and J gave up 0 bases, with 20 bases separating them. CDR3 sequence reads: CASRRDAGAWYQETQYF. In DNA, the CDR3 is TGTGCCAGCAGACGCGATGCGGGGGCCTGGTACCAAGAGACCCAGTACTTC.

The rearrangement uses TRBV30 and TRBJ2-2; D is ambiguous. The germline V gene encodes CDR1 GTSNPN and CDR2 SVGIG (reference sequence). Trimming stripped 4 bases from V and 1 base from J, with 7 bases between. The CDR3 has 13 amino acids. CDR3 protein: CAWMYRNTGELFF. The CDR3 DNA is TGTGCCTGGATGTACAGGAACACCGGGGAGCTGTTTTTT.

The chain combines TRBV21-1 with TRBJ1-3. TRBV21-1 is described as a pseudogene. This CDR3 has 15 amino acids. DNA of the CDR3: TGTGCCAGCAGCAAAGAGCCCCATGGAGGAAACACCATATATTTT. Its translation: CASSKEPHGGNTIYF.

The CDR3 coding sequence is TGTGCCAGCAGCCCCGGCAGTTACTACGAGCAGTACTTC. It translates to CASSPGSYYEQYF. The chain combines TRBV9 with TRBJ2-7; D is unclear. Germline CDR1 SGDLS, CDR2 YYNGEE. The CDR3 sequence is 13 residues long. The V and J ends lost 4 bases and 3 bases respectively, with 11 bases between them. Full variable domain (remainder filled in from reference TRBV9 and TRBJ2-7): DSGVTQTPKHLITATGQRVTLRCSPRSGDLSVYWYQQSLDQGLQFLIQYYNGEERAKGNILERFSAQQFPDLHSELNLSSLELGDSALYFCASSPGSYYEQYFGPGTRLTVT.

The chain combines TRBV15 with TRBJ2-5, with TRBD2 as a possible D gene (6 bases). The germline V gene has CDR1 LNHNV and CDR2 YYDKDF (reference sequence). The CDR3 runs to 15 residues. Between the trimmed V and J ends, which lost 1 base and 1 base, there was a span of 10 bases. The CDR3 spells CATSRVGGSQETQYF. For the CDR3, the DNA is TGTGCCACCAGCAGAGTTGGAGGGAGCCAAGAGACCCAGTACTTC.

The chain uses TRBV6-6 and TRBJ1-1; tentatively, D is TRBD1 (5 bases). The germline V and J ends were trimmed by 2 bases and 1 base, with 11 bases remaining between them. Germline V gene data show CDR1 as MNHNY and CDR2 as SVGAGI (reference sequence). The CDR3 contains 15 residues. CDR3 region: CASSYNRGANTEAFF. DNA for the CDR3: TGTGCCAGCAGTTACAATAGGGGCGCGAACACTGAAGCTTTCTTT.

This chain connects TRBV3-1 (or the pseudogene TRBV3-2) to TRBJ2-7, with D perhaps matching TRBD1 (7 bases). Germline CDR1 and CDR2: LGHDT and YNNKEL (reference sequence). This CDR3 contains 14 residues. V was pared by 1 base and J by 6 bases, with 13 bases between. The CDR3 protein is CASSQGQGAGEQYF. CDR3 coding DNA: TGTGCCAGCAGCCAAGGACAGGGAGCGGGCGAGCAGTACTTC.

The rearrangement joins TRBV5-1 to TRBJ2-3, with 8 bases identical to TRBD2. Germline V CDR1 and CDR2: SGHRS, YFSETQ. The CDR3 is 15 amino acids. V dropped 5 bases and J dropped 2; count of bases not matched to a gene: 7. The CDR3 DNA sequence: TGCGCCAGCAGGGAGGGCGGGGGGCCCACAGATACGCAGTATTTT. It codes for CASREGGGPTDTQYF.

The V call is TRBV10-2, the J call TRBJ1-4, with TRBD1 matching 8 bases. CDR1 is WSHSY, CDR2 SAAADI, per germline. After removal of 7 bases from V and 8 bases from J, the junction contained 6 bases not matched to a gene. The CDR3 loop spans 13 amino acids. This CDR3 is CASNSNRGEKLFF. The CDR3 DNA follows: TGCGCCAGCAATTCGAACAGGGGGGAAAAACTGTTTTTT.